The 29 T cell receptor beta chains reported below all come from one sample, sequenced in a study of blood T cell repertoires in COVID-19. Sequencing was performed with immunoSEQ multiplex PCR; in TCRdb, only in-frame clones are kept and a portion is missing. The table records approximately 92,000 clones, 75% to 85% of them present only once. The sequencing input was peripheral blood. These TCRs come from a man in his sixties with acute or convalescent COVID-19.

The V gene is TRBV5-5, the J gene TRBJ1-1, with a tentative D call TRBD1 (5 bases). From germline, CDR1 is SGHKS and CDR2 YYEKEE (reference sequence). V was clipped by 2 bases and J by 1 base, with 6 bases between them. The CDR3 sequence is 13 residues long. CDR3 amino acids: CASSFQGNTEAFF. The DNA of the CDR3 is TGTGCCAGCAGCTTTCAGGGGAACACTGAAGCTTTCTTT.

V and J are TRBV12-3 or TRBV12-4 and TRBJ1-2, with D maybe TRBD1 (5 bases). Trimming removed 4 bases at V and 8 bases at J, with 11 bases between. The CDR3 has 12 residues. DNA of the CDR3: TGTGCCAGCAGTTCAAGCAGGGCGGGCTACACCTTC. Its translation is CASSSSRAGYTF.

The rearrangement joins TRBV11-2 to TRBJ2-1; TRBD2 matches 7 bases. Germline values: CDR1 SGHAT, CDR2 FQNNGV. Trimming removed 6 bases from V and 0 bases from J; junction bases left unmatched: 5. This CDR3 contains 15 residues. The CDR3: CASRIAGPSYNEQFF. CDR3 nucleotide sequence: TGTGCCAGCAGAATAGCGGGTCCCTCCTACAATGAGCAGTTCTTC.

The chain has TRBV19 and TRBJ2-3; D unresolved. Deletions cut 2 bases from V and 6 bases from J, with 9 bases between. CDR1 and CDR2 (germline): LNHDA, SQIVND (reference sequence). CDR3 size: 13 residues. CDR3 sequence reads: CASSIRQDDTQYF. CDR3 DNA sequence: TGTGCCAGTAGTATAAGGCAGGATGATACGCAGTATTTT.

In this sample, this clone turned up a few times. CDR3 DNA sequence: TGCGCCAGCGCGAGACAGGGTCAAGAGACCCAGTACTTC. Translated, it gives CASARQGQETQYF. V and J are TRBV5-1 and TRBJ2-5; 7 bases fit TRBD1. Trimming cost V 7 bases and J 2 bases; bases outside gene matches: 5. Germline V gives CDR1 SGHRS, CDR2 YFSETQ. CDR3 length: 13 amino acids. The variable domain in full, completed from reference TRBV5-1 and TRBJ2-5, reads KAGVTQTPRYLIKTRGQQVTLSCSPISGHRSVSWYQQTPGQGLQFLFEYFSETQRNKGNFPGRFSGRQFSNSRSEMNVSTLELGDSALYLCASARQGQETQYFGPGTRLLVL.

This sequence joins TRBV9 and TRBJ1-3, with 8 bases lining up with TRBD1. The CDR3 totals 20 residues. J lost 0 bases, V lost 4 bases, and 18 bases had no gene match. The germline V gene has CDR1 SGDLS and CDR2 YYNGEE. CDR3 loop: CASSPLRDRTYSSSGNTIYF. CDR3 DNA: TGTGCCAGCAGCCCACTGCGGGACAGGACTTATTCGAGCTCTGGAAACACCATATATTTT.

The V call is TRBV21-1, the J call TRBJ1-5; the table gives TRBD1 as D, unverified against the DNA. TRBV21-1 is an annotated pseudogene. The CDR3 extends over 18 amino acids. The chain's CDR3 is CASSKSTTEAYSNQPQHF. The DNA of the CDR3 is TGTGCCAGCAGCAAATCAACGACAGAGGCTTATAGCAATCAGCCCCAGCATTTT.

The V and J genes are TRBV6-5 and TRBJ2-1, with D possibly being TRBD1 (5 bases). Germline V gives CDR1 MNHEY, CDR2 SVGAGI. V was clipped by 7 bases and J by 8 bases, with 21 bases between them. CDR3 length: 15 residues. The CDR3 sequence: CASTKGRAAADEQFF. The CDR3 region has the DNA TGTGCCAGCACTAAGGGGCGCGCTGCGGCGGATGAGCAGTTCTTC.

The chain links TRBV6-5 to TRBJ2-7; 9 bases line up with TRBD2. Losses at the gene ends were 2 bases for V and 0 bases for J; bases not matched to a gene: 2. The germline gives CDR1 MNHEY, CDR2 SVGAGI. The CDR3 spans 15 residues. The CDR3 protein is CASSYGSGGSYEQYF. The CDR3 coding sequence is TGTGCCAGCAGTTACGGTAGCGGGGGCTCCTACGAGCAGTACTTC.

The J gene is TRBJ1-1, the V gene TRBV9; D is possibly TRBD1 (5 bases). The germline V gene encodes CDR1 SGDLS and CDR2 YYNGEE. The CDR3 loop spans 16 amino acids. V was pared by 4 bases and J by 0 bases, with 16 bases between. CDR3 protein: CASSPTGGAMNTEAFF. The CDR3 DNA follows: TGTGCCAGCAGCCCTACGGGGGGAGCTATGAACACTGAAGCTTTCTTT.

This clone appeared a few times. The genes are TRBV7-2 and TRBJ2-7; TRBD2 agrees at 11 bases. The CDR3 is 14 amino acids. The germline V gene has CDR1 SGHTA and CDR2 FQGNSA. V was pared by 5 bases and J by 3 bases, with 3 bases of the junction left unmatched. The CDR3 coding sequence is TGTGCCAGCAGCGTTAGCGGGGGGGGCTACGAGCAGTACTTC. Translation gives CASSVSGGGYEQYF.

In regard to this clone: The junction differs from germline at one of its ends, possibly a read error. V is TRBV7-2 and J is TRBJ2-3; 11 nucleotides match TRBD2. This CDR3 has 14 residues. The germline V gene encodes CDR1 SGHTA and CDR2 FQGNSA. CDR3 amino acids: CASRLAGGRDTQYF. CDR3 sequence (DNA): TGTGCCAGCAGATTAGCGGGAGGGAGAGATACGCAGTATTTT.

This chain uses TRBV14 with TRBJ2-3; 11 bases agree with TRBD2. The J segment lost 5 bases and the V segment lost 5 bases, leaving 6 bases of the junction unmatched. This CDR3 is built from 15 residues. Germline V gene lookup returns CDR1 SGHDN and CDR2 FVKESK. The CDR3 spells CASSSLAGDIDTQYF. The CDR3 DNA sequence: TGTGCCAGCAGCTCACTAGCGGGAGACATAGATACGCAGTATTTT.

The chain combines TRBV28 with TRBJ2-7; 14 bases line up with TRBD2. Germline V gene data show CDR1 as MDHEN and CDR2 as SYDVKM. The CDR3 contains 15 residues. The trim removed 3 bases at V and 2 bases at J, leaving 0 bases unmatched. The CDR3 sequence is CASSLGLAGAYEQYV. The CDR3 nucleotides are TGTGCCAGCAGTTTGGGACTAGCGGGGGCCTACGAGCAGTACGTC.

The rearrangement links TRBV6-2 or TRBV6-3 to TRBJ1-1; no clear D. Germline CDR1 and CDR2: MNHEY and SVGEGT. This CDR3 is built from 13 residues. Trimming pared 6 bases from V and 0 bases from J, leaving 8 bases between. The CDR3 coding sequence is TGTGCCAGCAGCAACCGGGTGAACACTGAAGCTTTCTTT. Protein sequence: CASSNRVNTEAFF.

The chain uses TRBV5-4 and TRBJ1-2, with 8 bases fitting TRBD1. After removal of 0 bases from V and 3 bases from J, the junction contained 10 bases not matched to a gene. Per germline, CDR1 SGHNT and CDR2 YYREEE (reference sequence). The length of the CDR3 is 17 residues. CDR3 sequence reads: CASSLAFNRGEHYGYTF. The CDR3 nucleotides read TGTGCCAGCAGCTTGGCCTTTAACAGGGGGGAGCACTATGGCTACACCTTC.

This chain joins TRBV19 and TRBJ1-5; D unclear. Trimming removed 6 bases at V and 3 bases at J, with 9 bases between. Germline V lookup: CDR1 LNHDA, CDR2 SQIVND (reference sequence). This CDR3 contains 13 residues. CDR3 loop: CASRNSDNQPQHF. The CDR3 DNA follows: TGTGCCAGTAGGAACAGTGACAATCAGCCCCAGCATTTT.

This CDR3 is CASSDTATIGFYGYTF. The CDR3 nucleotides are TGTGCCAGTAGCGATACAGCTACGATAGGATTTTATGGCTACACCTTC. The rearrangement links TRBV19 to TRBJ1-2; D is unclear. The CDR3 runs to 16 residues. From germline, CDR1 is LNHDA and CDR2 SQIVND (reference sequence). Trimming pared 6 bases from V and 5 bases from J, leaving 22 bases between.

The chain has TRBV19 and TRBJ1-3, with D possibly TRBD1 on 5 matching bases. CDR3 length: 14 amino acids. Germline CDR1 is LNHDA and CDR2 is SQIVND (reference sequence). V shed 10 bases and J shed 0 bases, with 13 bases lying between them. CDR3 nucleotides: TGTGCCACTGGGGCCGCAGCCTCTGGAAACACCATATATTTT. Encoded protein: CATGAAASGNTIYF.

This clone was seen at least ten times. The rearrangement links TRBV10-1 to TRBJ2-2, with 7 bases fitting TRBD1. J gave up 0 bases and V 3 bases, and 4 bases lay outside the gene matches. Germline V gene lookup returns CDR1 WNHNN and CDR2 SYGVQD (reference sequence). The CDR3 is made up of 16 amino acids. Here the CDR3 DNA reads TGCGCCAGCAGTGACCCGGACAGGTCGAACACCGGGGAGCTGTTTTTT. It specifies CASSDPDRSNTGELFF.

The CDR3 sequence is CASSETRGNTEKLFF. Written as DNA, the CDR3 is TGTGCCAGCAGTGAAACGAGGGGGAATACCGAAAAACTGTTTTTT. The chain combines TRBV2 with TRBJ1-4; tentatively, D is TRBD1 (6 bases). The CDR3 is 15 residues long. V was shortened by 2 bases and J by 8 bases, with 15 bases between the two germline ends. CDR1 is SNHLY and CDR2 is FYNNEI in the germline V gene.

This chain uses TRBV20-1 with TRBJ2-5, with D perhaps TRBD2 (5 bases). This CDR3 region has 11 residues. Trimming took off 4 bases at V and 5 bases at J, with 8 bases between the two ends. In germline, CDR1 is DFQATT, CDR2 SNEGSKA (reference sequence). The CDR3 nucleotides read TGCAGTGCTAAACGAGGGGAGACCCAGTACTTC. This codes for CSAKRGETQYF.

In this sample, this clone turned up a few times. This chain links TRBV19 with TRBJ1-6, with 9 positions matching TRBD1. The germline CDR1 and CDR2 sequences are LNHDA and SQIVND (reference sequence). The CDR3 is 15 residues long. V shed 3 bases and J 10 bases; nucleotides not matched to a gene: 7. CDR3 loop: CASSILATGGSPLHF. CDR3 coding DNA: TGTGCCAGTAGTATCCTCGCGACAGGGGGGTCACCCCTCCACTTT.

Here the CDR3 reads CASSLRQSYGYTF. The CDR3 nucleotides read TGTGCCAGCAGTTTGAGGCAGTCCTATGGCTACACCTTC. The chain has TRBV12-3 or TRBV12-4 and TRBJ1-2; D gene ambiguous. The CDR3 runs 13 residues. Trimming removed 3 bases at V and 4 bases at J, with 9 bases between.

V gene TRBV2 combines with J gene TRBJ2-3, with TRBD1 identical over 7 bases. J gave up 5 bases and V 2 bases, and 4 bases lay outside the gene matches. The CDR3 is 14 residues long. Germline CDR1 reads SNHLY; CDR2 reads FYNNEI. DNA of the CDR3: TGTGCCAGCAGTGAAAGGGGGCAGGGAGATACGCAGTATTTT. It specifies CASSERGQGDTQYF.

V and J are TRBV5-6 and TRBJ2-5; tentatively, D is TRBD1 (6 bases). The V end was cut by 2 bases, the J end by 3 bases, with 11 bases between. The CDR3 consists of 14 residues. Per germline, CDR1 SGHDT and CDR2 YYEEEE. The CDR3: CASSFPGGEETQYF. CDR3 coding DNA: TGTGCCAGCAGCTTTCCTGGGGGCGAAGAGACCCAGTACTTC.

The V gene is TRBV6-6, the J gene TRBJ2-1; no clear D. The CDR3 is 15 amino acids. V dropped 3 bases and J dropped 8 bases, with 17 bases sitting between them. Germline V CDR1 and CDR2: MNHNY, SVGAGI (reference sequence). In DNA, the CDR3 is TGTGCCAGCAGTTATAATGCGGCTCGGAGCGATGAGCAGTTCTTC. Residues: CASSYNAARSDEQFF.

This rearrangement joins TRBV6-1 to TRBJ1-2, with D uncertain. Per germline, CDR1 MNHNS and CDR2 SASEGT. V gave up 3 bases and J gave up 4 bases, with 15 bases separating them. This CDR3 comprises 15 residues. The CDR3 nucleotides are TGTGCCAGCAGTGAGACCCTATGGGAGTTCTATGGCTACACCTTC. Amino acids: CASSETLWEFYGYTF.

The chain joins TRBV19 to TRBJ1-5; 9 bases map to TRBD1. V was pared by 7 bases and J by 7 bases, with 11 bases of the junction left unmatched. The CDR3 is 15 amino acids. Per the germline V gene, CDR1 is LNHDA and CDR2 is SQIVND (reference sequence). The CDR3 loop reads CASTTGQGLGQPQHF. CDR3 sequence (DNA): TGTGCCAGTACCACGGGACAGGGCCTAGGACAGCCCCAGCATTTT.